Listed here are 7 T cell receptor beta chains from one sample, sequenced in a study of shared clonotypes between healthy human individuals. Produced via immunoSEQ multiplex PCR; TCRdb's table is partial and in-frame only. The table lists about 1.5 million clones, about 98% of them singletons, with 0.4% to 0.55% in the top ten. Sequenced: naive CD4+ T cells sorted from blood. The subset is: CD45RA+ positively selected. The source is a man aged 30 to 45 in good health.

The gene calls are TRBV11-2 and TRBJ2-2; D possibly corresponds to TRBD1 (6 bases). The CDR3 is 16 residues long. Trimming removed 5 bases at V and 1 base at J, with 14 bases between. Germline-derived CDR1 and CDR2 are SGHAT and FQNNGV. In DNA, the CDR3 is TGTGCCAGCAGCCCAAACAGGGTTGGGAACACCGGGGAGCTGTTTTTT. It specifies CASSPNRVGNTGELFF.

The chain uses TRBV13 and TRBJ2-3; D might be TRBD1 (6 bases). V gave up 0 bases and J gave up 2 bases, with 15 bases separating them. The CDR3 has 17 amino acids. Germline V gene data show CDR1 as PRHDT and CDR2 as FYEKMQ (reference sequence). The CDR3: CASSLGARTANTDTQYF. CDR3 in DNA: TGTGCCAGCAGCTTAGGCGCTCGGACAGCAAACACAGATACGCAGTATTTT.

J is TRBJ1-1 and V is TRBV5-4; 8 bases line up with TRBD1. V was pared by 6 bases and J by 1 base, with 5 bases of the junction left unmatched. Germline lookup yields CDR1 SGHNT and CDR2 YYREEE (reference sequence). The CDR3 consists of 14 residues. This CDR3 is CASTLDRGNTEAFF. The CDR3, as DNA: TGTGCCAGCACCCTAGACAGGGGGAACACTGAAGCTTTCTTT.

The CDR3 DNA reads as TGTGCCAGCAGCTTGCTCCAGGGGATGGGCAATCAGCCCCAGCATTTT. It yields the protein CASSLLQGMGNQPQHF. V is TRBV5-6 and J is TRBJ1-5; tentatively, D is TRBD1 (6 bases). V gave up 1 base and J gave up 2 bases, with 13 bases separating them. Germline V gene lookup returns CDR1 SGHDT and CDR2 YYEEEE. This CDR3 has 16 amino acids. The variable domain in full, with the rest retrieved from reference TRBV5-6 and TRBJ1-5, is DAGVTQSPTHLIKTRGQQVTLRCSPKSGHDTVSWYQQALGQGPQFIFQYYEEEERQRGNFPDRFSGHQFPNYSSELNVNALLLGDSALYLCASSLLQGMGNQPQHFGDGTRLSIL.

The gene calls are TRBV14 and TRBJ2-5; D gene uncertain. V gave up 6 bases and J gave up 7 bases, with 15 bases separating them. The CDR3 loop spans 13 amino acids. Germline V CDR1 and CDR2: SGHDN, FVKESK. The CDR3 region is CASSFVPLGTQYF. In DNA form, the CDR3 reads TGTGCCAGCAGTTTTGTCCCCTTGGGGACCCAGTACTTC.

The gene calls are TRBV30 and TRBJ2-7; a weak D match, TRBD2 (5 bases). V gave up 3 bases and J gave up 6 bases, with 15 bases separating them. The germline gives CDR1 GTSNPN, CDR2 SVGIG (reference sequence). The CDR3 has 13 amino acids. This chain's CDR3 is CAWRGTGRGEQYF. The CDR3 DNA is TGTGCCTGGAGAGGTACTGGACGGGGCGAGCAGTACTTC.

This clone is a singleton in its sample. Other DNA sequences in this specimen translate into the identical CDR3. The chain uses TRBV5-4 and TRBJ2-2; 11 nucleotides match TRBD2. This CDR3 contains 16 residues. CDR1 is SGHNT and CDR2 is YYREEE in the germline V gene (reference sequence). The V and J ends lost 4 bases and 5 bases, in that order; junction bases with no gene match: 7. In DNA form, the CDR3 reads TGTGCCAGCAGCCTCGGACTAGCGGGCGATACCGGGGAGCTGTTTTTT. Translating gives CASSLGLAGDTGELFF.